Sequencing of this TCR beta chain was carried out in a study of blood T cell repertoires in COVID-19. Using immunoSEQ multiplex PCR, the repertoire was profiled, and TCRdb retains in-frame clones only, with some absent. The profile shows 200,000 to 250,000 clones, 80% to 85% of them singletons. Sample: PBMCs or T cells enriched from blood (not recorded which). The receptor comes from a woman in her forties or fifties with acute COVID-19.

The CDR3 DNA is TGTGCCAGCAGCATCGACCGGGGGGGCAACTATGGCTACACCTTC. As protein: CASSIDRGGNYGYTF. The V gene is TRBV7-2, the J gene TRBJ1-2; D is possibly TRBD1 (6 bases). CDR1 and CDR2 (germline): SGHTA, FQGNSA. CDR3 length: 15 amino acids. V was shortened by 5 bases and J by 2 bases, with 15 bases between the two germline ends.